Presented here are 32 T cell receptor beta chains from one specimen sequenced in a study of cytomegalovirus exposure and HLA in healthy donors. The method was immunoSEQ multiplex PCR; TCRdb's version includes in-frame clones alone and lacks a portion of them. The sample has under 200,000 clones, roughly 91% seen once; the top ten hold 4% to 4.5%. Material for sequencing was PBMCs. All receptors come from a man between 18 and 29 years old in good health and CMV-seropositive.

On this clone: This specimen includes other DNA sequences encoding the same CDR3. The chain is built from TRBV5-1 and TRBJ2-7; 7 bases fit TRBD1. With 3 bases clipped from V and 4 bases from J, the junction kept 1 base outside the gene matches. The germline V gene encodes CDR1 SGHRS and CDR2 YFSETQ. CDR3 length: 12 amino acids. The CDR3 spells CASSWDSYEQYF. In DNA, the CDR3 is TGCGCCAGCAGCTGGGACAGTTACGAGCAGTACTTC.

The CDR3 loop is CASSLTGQHYGYTF. Written as DNA, the CDR3 is TGCGCCAGCAGCCTAACGGGACAGCACTATGGCTACACCTTC. The J gene is TRBJ1-2, the V gene TRBV5-1; 7 bases agree with TRBD1. The germline V gene encodes CDR1 SGHRS and CDR2 YFSETQ. V was pared by 4 bases and J by 3 bases, with 6 bases of the junction left unmatched. The CDR3 is made up of 14 amino acids. Variable domain in full (rest from reference TRBV5-1 and TRBJ1-2): KAGVTQTPRYLIKTRGQQVTLSCSPISGHRSVSWYQQTPGQGLQFLFEYFSETQRNKGNFPGRFSGRQFSNSRSEMNVSTLELGDSALYLCASSLTGQHYGYTFGSGTRLTVV.

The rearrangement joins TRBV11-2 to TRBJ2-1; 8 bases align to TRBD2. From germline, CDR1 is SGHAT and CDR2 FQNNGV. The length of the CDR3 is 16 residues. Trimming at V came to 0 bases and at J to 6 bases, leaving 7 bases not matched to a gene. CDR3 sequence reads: CASSLDPGLDFNEQFF. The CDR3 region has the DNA TGTGCCAGCAGCTTAGATCCGGGACTAGATTTCAATGAGCAGTTCTTC.

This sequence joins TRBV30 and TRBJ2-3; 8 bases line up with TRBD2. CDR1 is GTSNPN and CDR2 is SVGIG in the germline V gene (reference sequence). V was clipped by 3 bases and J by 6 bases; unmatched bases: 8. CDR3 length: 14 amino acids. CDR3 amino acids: CAWRGVSGSDTQYF. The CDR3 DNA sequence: TGTGCCTGGAGGGGTGTCAGCGGGAGTGATACGCAGTATTTT.

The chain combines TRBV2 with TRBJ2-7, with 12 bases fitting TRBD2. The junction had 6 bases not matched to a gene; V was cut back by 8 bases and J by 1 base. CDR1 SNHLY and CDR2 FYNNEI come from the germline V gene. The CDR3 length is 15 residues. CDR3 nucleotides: TGTGCCAGCGTCCTAGCGGGAGGGAAGTCCTACGAGCAGTACTTC. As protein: CASVLAGGKSYEQYF.

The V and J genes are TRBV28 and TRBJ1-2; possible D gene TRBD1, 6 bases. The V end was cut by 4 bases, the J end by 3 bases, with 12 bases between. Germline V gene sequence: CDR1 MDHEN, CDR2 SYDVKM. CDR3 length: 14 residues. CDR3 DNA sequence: TGTGCCAGCAGTTCGCTACAGGGTCACTATGGCTACACCTTC. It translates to CASSSLQGHYGYTF.

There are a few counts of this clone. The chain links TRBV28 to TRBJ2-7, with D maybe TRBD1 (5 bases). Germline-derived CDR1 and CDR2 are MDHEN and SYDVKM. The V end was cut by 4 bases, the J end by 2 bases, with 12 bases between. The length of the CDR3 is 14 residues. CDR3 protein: CASSSPTVPYEQYF. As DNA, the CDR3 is TGTGCCAGCAGTTCCCCGACAGTCCCCTACGAGCAGTACTTC.

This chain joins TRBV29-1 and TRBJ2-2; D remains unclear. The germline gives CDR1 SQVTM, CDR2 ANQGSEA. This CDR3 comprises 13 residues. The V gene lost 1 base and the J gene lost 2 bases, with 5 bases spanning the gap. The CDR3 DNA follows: TGCAGCGTTGAAGCGAGAAACACCGGGGAGCTGTTTTTT. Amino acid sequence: CSVEARNTGELFF.

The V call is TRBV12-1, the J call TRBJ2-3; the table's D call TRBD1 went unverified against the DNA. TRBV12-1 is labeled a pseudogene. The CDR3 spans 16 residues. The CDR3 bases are TGTGCCAGCAGCTCCCGGGACAGGGGAAGCACAGATACGCAGTATTTT. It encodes CASSSRDRGSTDTQYF.

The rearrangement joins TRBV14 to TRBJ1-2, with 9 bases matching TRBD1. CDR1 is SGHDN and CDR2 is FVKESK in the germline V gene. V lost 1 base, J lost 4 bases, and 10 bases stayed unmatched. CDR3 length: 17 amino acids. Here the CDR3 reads CASSQARTGAGAYGYTF. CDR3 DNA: TGTGCCAGCAGCCAAGCTAGGACAGGGGCCGGGGCCTATGGCTACACCTTC.

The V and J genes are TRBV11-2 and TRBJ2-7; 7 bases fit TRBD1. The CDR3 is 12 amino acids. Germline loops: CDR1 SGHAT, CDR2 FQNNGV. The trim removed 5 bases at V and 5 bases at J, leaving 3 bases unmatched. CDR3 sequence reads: CASSITGDEQYF. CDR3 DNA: TGTGCCAGCAGCATCACAGGGGACGAGCAGTACTTC.

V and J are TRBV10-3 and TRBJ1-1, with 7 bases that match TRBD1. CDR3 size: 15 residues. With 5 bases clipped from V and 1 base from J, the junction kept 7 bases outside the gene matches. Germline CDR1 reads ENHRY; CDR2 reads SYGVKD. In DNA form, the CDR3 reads TGTGCCATCAGTACCGGGACAGAACGGAACACTGAAGCTTTCTTT. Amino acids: CAISTGTERNTEAFF.

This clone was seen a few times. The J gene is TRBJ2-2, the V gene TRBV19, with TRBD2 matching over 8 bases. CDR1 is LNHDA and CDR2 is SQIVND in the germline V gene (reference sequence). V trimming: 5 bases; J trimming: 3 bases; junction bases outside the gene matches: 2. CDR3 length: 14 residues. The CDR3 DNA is TGTGCCAGTAGTTCTAGCGGGTACACCGGGGAGCTGTTTTTT. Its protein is CASSSSGYTGELFF.

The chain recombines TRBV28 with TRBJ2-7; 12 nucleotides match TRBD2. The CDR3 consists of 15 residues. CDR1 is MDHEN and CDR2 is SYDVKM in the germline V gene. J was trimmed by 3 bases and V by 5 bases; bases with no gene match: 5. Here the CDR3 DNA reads TGTGCCAGCAGTGCTAGACTAGCGGGAGTCTACGAGCAGTACTTC. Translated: CASSARLAGVYEQYF.

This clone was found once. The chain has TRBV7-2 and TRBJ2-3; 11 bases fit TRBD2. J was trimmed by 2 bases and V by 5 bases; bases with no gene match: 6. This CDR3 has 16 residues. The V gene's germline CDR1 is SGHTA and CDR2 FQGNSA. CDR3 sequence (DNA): TGTGCCAGCAGCCCTATAGCGGGAGGGCTCACAGATACGCAGTATTTT. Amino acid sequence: CASSPIAGGLTDTQYF.

The CDR3 reads CASSNRQGARETQYF. CDR3 nucleotides: TGCGCCAGCAGCAACCGACAGGGGGCGCGGGAGACCCAGTACTTC. The chain has TRBV4-1 and TRBJ2-5, with 10 bases fitting TRBD1. The V gene's germline CDR1 is MGHRA and CDR2 YSYEKL. The CDR3 has 15 amino acids. With V trimmed by 5 bases and J by 5 bases, 8 bases remained unmatched.

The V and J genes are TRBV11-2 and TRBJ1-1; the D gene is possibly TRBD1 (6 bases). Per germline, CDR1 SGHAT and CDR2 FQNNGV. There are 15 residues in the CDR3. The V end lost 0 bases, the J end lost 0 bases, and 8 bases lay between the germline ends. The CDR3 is CASSLDGQMNTEAFF. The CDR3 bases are TGTGCCAGCAGCTTAGACGGACAGATGAACACTGAAGCTTTCTTT. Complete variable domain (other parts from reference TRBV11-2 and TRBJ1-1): EAGVAQSPRYKIIEKRQSVAFWCNPISGHATLYWYQQILGQGPKLLIQFQNNGVVDDSQLPKDRFSAERLKGVDSTLKIQPAKLEDSAVYLCASSLDGQMNTEAFFGQGTRLTVV.

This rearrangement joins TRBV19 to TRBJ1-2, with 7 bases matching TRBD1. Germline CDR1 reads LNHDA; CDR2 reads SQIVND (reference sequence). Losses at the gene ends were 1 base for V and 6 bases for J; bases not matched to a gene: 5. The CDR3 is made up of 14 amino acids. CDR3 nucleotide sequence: TGTGCCAGTAGTATAGGGCAGGGGGTGAATGGCTACACCTTC. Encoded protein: CASSIGQGVNGYTF.

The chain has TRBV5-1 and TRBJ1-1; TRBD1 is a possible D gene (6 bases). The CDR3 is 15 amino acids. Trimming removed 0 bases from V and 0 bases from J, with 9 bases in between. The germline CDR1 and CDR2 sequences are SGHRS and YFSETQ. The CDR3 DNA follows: TGCGCCAGCAGCTTGGTGACAGGTGTGAACACTGAAGCTTTCTTT. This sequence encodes CASSLVTGVNTEAFF.

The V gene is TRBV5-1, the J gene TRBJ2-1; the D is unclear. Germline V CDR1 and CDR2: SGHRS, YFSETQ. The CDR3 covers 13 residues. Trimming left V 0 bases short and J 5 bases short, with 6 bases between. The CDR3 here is CASSLGSNNEQFF. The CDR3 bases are TGCGCCAGCAGCTTGGGTAGTAACAATGAGCAGTTCTTC.

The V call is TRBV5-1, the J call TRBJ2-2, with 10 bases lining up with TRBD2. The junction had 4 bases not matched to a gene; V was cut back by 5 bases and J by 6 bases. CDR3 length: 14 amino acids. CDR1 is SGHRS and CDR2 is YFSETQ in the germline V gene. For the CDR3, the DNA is TGCGCCAGCAGTCCCAGCGGGAGGGCCGGGGAGCTGTTTTTT. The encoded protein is CASSPSGRAGELFF.

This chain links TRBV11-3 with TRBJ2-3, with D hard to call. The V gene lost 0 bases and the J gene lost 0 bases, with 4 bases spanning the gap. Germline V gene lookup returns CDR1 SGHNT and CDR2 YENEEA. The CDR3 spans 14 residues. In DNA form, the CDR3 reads TGTGCCAGCAGCTTAGACCCAAGCACAGATACGCAGTATTTT. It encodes CASSLDPSTDTQYF. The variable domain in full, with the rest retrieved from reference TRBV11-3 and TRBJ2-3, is EAGVVQSPRYKIIEKKQPVAFWCNPISGHNTLYWYLQNLGQGPELLIRYENEEAVDDSQLPKDRFSAERLKGVDSTLKIQPAELGDSAVYLCASSLDPSTDTQYFGPGTRLTVL.

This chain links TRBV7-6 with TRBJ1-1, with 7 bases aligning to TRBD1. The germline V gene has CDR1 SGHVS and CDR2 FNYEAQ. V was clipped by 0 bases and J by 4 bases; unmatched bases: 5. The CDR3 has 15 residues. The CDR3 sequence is CASSLATGRSTEAFF. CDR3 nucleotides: TGTGCCAGCAGCTTAGCGACAGGGCGGAGCACTGAAGCTTTCTTT.

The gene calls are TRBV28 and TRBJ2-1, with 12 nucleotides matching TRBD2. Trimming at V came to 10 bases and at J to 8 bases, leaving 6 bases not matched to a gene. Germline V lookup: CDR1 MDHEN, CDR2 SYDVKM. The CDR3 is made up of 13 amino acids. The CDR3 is CAISLAGGHEQFF. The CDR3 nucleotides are TGTGCCATCTCACTAGCGGGAGGCCATGAGCAGTTCTTC.

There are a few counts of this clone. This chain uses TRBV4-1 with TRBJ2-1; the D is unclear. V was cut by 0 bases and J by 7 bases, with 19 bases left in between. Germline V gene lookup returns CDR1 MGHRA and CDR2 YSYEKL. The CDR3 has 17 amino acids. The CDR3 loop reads CASSQESSTSSVNEQFF. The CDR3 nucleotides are TGCGCCAGCAGCCAAGAGTCTTCGACAAGTTCAGTTAATGAGCAGTTCTTC.

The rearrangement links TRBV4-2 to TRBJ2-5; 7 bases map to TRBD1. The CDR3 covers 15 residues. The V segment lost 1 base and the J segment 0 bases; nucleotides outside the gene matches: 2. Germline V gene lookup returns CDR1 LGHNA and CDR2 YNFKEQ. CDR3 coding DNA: TGTGCCAGCAGCCAAGCAGACAGGGACCAAGAGACCCAGTACTTC. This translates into CASSQADRDQETQYF.

In DNA form, the CDR3 reads TGTGCCAGCAGCCTTGACAGGGGCTACGAGCAGTACTTC. Translating gives CASSLDRGYEQYF. The chain employs TRBV6-1 and TRBJ2-7; 8 nucleotides line up with TRBD1. CDR1 and CDR2 from the germline V gene are MNHNS and SASEGT. V dropped 6 bases and J dropped 3; count of bases not matched to a gene: 4. The CDR3 consists of 13 residues.

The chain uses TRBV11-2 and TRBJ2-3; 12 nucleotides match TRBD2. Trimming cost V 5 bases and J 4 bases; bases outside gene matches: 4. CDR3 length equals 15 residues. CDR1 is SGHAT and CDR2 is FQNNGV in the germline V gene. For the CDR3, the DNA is TGTGCCAGCAGCCCACTAGCGGGAGGAGCAGATACGCAGTATTTT. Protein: CASSPLAGGADTQYF.

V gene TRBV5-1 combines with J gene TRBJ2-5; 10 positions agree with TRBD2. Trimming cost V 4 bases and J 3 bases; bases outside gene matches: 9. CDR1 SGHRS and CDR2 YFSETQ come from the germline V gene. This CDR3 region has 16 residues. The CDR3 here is CASSRKPGLAKETQYF. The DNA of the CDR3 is TGCGCCAGCAGCAGAAAACCGGGACTAGCGAAAGAGACCCAGTACTTC. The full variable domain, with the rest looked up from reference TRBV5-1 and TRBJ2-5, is KAGVTQTPRYLIKTRGQQVTLSCSPISGHRSVSWYQQTPGQGLQFLFEYFSETQRNKGNFPGRFSGRQFSNSRSEMNVSTLELGDSALYLCASSRKPGLAKETQYFGPGTRLLVL.

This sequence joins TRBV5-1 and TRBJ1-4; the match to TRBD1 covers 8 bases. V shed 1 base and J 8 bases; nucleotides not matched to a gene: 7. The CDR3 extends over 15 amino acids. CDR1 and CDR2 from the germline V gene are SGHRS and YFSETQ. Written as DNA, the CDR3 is TGCGCCAGCAGCTTGATAGGACAGGGAGGGGAAAAACTGTTTTTT. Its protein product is CASSLIGQGGEKLFF.

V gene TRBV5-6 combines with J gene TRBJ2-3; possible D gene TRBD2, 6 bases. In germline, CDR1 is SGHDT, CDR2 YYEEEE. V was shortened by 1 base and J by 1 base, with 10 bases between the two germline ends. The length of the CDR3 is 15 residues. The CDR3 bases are TGTGCCAGCAGCTTGAAGGCTAGCGGCACAGATACGCAGTATTTT. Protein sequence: CASSLKASGTDTQYF. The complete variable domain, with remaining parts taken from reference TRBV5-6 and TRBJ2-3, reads DAGVTQSPTHLIKTRGQQVTLRCSPKSGHDTVSWYQQALGQGPQFIFQYYEEEERQRGNFPDRFSGHQFPNYSSELNVNALLLGDSALYLCASSLKASGTDTQYFGPGTRLTVL.

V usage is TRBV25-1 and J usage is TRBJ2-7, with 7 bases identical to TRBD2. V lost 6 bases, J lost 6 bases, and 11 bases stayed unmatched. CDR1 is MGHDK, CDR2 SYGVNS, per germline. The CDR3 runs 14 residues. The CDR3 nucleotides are TGTGCCAGCAGCAACAACGAGGAGCGGGGCGAGCAGTACTTC. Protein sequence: CASSNNEERGEQYF.